The next 2 T cell receptor beta chains were all read from a single sample in a study of blood T cell repertoires in COVID-19 (dated by TCRdb to 2020 to 2021). Library preparation employed the immunoSEQ multiplex PCR assay. TCRdb provides this immuneACCESS table in a form limited to in-frame rearrangements. Some clones are lacking; in checked studies, under half of them reflect an unresolved V gene, and why the rest are absent is not known. Counted in this sample were roughly 130,000 clones; 82% of them appeared once. The ten largest clones represent approximately 5% of the sample. Material: peripheral blood. The origin of the receptors is a woman in her 70s with acute or convalescent COVID-19.

The sample holds one count of this clone. This sequence joins TRBV7-2 and TRBJ1-2; D is unresolved. The CDR3 spans 16 residues. V was pared by 1 base and J by 8 bases, with 20 bases between. The germline CDR1 and CDR2 sequences are SGHTA and FQGNSA. This chain's CDR3 is CASSLDEAIYGWGYTF. CDR3 in DNA: TGTGCCAGCAGCTTAGATGAGGCGATCTATGGTTGGGGCTACACCTTC. Full variable domain (rest looked up from reference TRBV7-2 and TRBJ1-2): GAGVSQSPSNKVTEKGKDVELRCDPISGHTALYWYRQSLGQGLEFLIYFQGNSAPDKSGLPSDRFSAERTGGSVSTLTIQRTQQEDSAVYLCASSLDEAIYGWGYTFGSGTRLTVV.

The chain links TRBV29-1 to TRBJ2-2, with 7 bases fitting TRBD2. Unmatched junction bases numbered 4, after V lost 2 bases and J lost 1 base. The germline gives CDR1 SQVTM, CDR2 ANQGSEA. The CDR3 has 15 residues. The CDR3 sequence: CSVERGDGNTGELFF. The CDR3 DNA reads as TGCAGCGTTGAACGGGGGGACGGGAACACCGGGGAGCTGTTTTTT.